This T cell receptor (beta chain) was documented in a study of Ad26.COV2.S vaccination and SARS-CoV-2 variants. Study in general: It was the COV1001 Ad26.COV2.S trial arm that included the donor. General study points: Substantial response breadth was reportedly seen for spike-specific CD8+ and CD4+ T cells after vaccination. Vaccinees showed greater spike-specific TCR breadth than placebo recipients.

The ends lost 4 bases at V and 3 bases at J; junction bases unmatched: 1. Germline assignment: CDR1 KGHSH and CDR2 LQKENI. The CDR3 sequence is 13 residues long. On this clone: Its target is not known.

Sequenced by immunoSEQ multiplex PCR; TCRdb stores in-frame clones only, minus some. This sample has hundreds of thousands of clones, with roughly 80% found just once. Treatment denoted: roughly 18 received Ad26.COV2.S at low or high dose, single or two shots; about five received placebo; per-sample allocation not given. Samples were taken on day 63 after the first vaccine or placebo injection. Expressing Wuhan-strain SARS-CoV-2 spike, an Ad26 vector served as the vaccine. The clonotype comes from a person aged 18 to 65 who received the Ad26.COV2.S COVID-19 vaccine or a placebo. The sample here was peripheral blood, taken in a trial of Ad26.COV2.S vaccine versus placebo. The chain has TRBV18 and TRBJ2-3; 7 bases are shared with TRBD2. The CDR3 is CASSHGGTDTQYF. The CDR3 bases are TGTGCCAGCTCACACGGGGGGACAGATACGCAGTATTTT.